This T cell receptor beta chain is from a study of cytomegalovirus exposure and HLA in healthy donors. Study-wide results and caveats: Three of the chains that were CMV-associated were confirmed in vitro to be specific for CMV antigens.

Amplification used 60 Vbeta primers and 13 Jbeta primers. Sequencing used immunoSEQ multiplex PCR; TCRdb keeps in-frame clones, though not all of them. Seen here are around 150,000 clones, roughly 75% observed once, and the top ten hold around 8.3%. About this clone: Its antigen is not identified.

The CDR3 has 14 residues. Germline V gene sequence: CDR1 LNHDA, CDR2 SQIVND (reference sequence). The V end was cut by 6 bases, the J end by 5 bases, with 16 bases between. The receptor was isolated from a woman in her 40s in good health and CMV-seropositive. The sequencing sample was made of PBMCs. The chain uses TRBV19 and TRBJ1-1, with D possibly matching TRBD1 (5 bases). In DNA form, the CDR3 reads TGTGCCAGTAGGACCATTTCGGGGGAGACTGAAGCTTTCTTT. Its protein product is CASRTISGETEAFF.